Presented here are 2 T cell receptor beta chains from one specimen sequenced in a study of Tregs in tolerant kidney transplant recipients. Here immunoSEQ multiplex PCR was the method, and the copy in TCRdb shows in-frame clones only, minus some. The sample contains about 240,000 clones, roughly 80% of which appear only once. Sequencing was done on a sample of CD4+ T cells from blood. The source is a human donor in good health.

The chain joins TRBV19 to TRBJ2-1; D might be TRBD1 (6 bases). The CDR3 contains 15 residues. Trimming pared 3 bases from V and 2 bases from J, leaving 11 bases between. CDR1 and CDR2 (germline): LNHDA, SQIVND (reference sequence). The CDR3 sequence is CASSMKGGAYNEQFF. CDR3 sequence (DNA): TGTGCCAGTAGTATGAAAGGGGGAGCCTACAATGAGCAGTTCTTC.

The rearrangement joins TRBV10-3 to TRBJ2-7, with D unclear. CDR1 is ENHRY and CDR2 is SYGVKD in the germline V gene. The V and J ends lost 6 bases and 4 bases respectively, with 7 bases between them. CDR3 length equals 11 residues. CDR3 coding DNA: TGTGCCATCAGACAGAAGTACGAGCAGTACTTC. Translation: CAIRQKYEQYF.